The 17 T cell receptor beta chains in this list originate from one sample, sequenced in a study of T cell changes during pregnancy in multiple sclerosis. Some clones are missing from TCRdb's copy, which holds only in-frame ones; the method was immunoSEQ multiplex PCR. Here the sample spans around 50,000 clones, roughly 94% being singletons. The source was CD4+ T cells from peripheral blood mononuclear cells, collected in the first trimester of pregnancy. The receptor source for this set is a female donor with multiple sclerosis, enrolled in a pregnancy study.

The chain employs TRBV2 and TRBJ2-7; 11 bases map to TRBD2. V gave up 6 bases and J gave up 5 bases; unmatched junction bases: 6. The CDR3 length is 14 residues. CDR1 and CDR2 (germline): SNHLY, FYNNEI. CDR3 sequence reads: CASRASGGPNEQYF. CDR3 bases: TGTGCCAGCAGGGCTAGCGGGGGGCCTAACGAGCAGTACTTC.

This chain joins TRBV28 and TRBJ1-2; no clear D gene. The CDR3 contains 12 residues. Per germline, CDR1 MDHEN and CDR2 SYDVKM. V was shortened by 5 bases and J by 8 bases, with 12 bases between the two germline ends. In nucleotides, the CDR3 is TGTGCCAGCAGTCGCCCAGAACTAGGCTACACCTTC. Translating it yields CASSRPELGYTF.

The V call is TRBV6-1, the J call TRBJ2-5, with D possibly being TRBD1 (5 bases). V shed 2 bases and J shed 5 bases, with 9 bases lying between them. Germline lookup yields CDR1 MNHNS and CDR2 SASEGT. CDR3 length equals 13 residues. The CDR3 sequence: CASSERGWETQYF. In nucleotides, the CDR3 is TGTGCCAGCAGTGAAAGGGGTTGGGAGACCCAGTACTTC.

This rearrangement joins TRBV12-5 to TRBJ1-2; 7 positions agree with TRBD1. CDR3 length: 14 residues. V gave up 1 base and J gave up 8 bases; unmatched junction bases: 7. CDR1 is LGHNT, CDR2 FRNRAP, per germline. CDR3 bases: TGTGCTAGTGGTTTGGGTGACAGGGCGGACGGCTACACCTTC. Translating gives CASGLGDRADGYTF.

The CDR3 bases are TGTGCCAGCAGTTCAGGGACGGGAGCAGGGGGAAAACTGTTTTTT. This codes for CASSSGTGAGGKLFF. The chain uses TRBV6-6 and TRBJ1-4; 7 nucleotides align to TRBD1. The CDR3 totals 15 residues. The germline V gene has CDR1 MNHNY and CDR2 SVGAGI (reference sequence). With V trimmed by 4 bases and J by 10 bases, 12 bases remained unmatched.

The chain couples TRBV7-6 to TRBJ1-6, with D uncertain. CDR3 size: 19 residues. Germline V CDR1 and CDR2: SGHVS, FNYEAQ. Trimming removed 1 base at V and 0 bases at J, with 16 bases between. The CDR3 DNA sequence: TGTGCCAGCAGCTTAGTTTCTATTCCGGGGAGCTCCTATAATTCACCCCTCCACTTT. Its protein product is CASSLVSIPGSSYNSPLHF.

The chain recombines TRBV10-3 with TRBJ2-2; D possibly corresponds to TRBD1 (5 bases). CDR3 length equals 15 residues. V was cut by 6 bases and J by 1 base, with 12 bases left in between. Germline CDR1 is ENHRY and CDR2 is SYGVKD. Here the CDR3 reads CAISRDSQNTGELFF. The CDR3 DNA reads TGTGCCATCAGCCGAGACAGTCAGAACACCGGGGAGCTGTTTTTT.

The chain couples TRBV5-8 to TRBJ1-5, with D maybe TRBD1 (5 bases). V lost 2 bases, J lost 7 bases, and 22 bases lay in between. Germline V CDR1 and CDR2: SGHTS, YDEGEE. This CDR3 contains 17 residues. CDR3 amino acids: CASSFLLGGGMNQPQHF. The DNA for the CDR3 is TGTGCCAGCAGCTTTCTGTTGGGTGGGGGGATGAACCAGCCCCAGCATTTT. Using reference TRBV5-8 and TRBJ1-5 for the parts outside the CDR3, the full variable domain is EAGVTQSPTHLIKTRGQQATLRCSPISGHTSVYWYQQALGLGLQFLLWYDEGEERNRGNFPPRFSGRQFPNYSSELNVNALELEDSALYLCASSFLLGGGMNQPQHFGDGTRLSIL.

J is TRBJ2-3 and V is TRBV5-4, with TRBD2 matching over 10 bases. The CDR3 has 16 residues. V lost 6 bases and J lost 5; bases outside the gene matches: 12. The germline CDR1 and CDR2 sequences are SGHNT and YYREEE (reference sequence). CDR3 nucleotides: TGTGCCAGCAACTCCGGGACTAGCGTAAGGGGAGATACGCAGTATTTT. It is translated as CASNSGTSVRGDTQYF. Full variable domain (rest looked up from reference TRBV5-4 and TRBJ2-3): ETGVTQSPTHLIKTRGQQVTLRCSSQSGHNTVSWYQQALGQGPQFIFQYYREEENGRGNFPPRFSGLQFPNYSSELNVNALELDDSALYLCASNSGTSVRGDTQYFGPGTRLTVL.

This rearrangement joins TRBV30 to TRBJ2-5; 9 positions match TRBD1. V shed 0 bases, J shed 10 bases, and the junction held 3 bases outside the gene matches. The CDR3 consists of 12 residues. From germline, CDR1 is GTSNPN and CDR2 SVGIG (reference sequence). The CDR3 loop is CAWSVQGAHQYF. CDR3 coding DNA: TGTGCCTGGAGTGTACAGGGGGCCCACCAGTACTTC.

The chain employs TRBV14 and TRBJ1-4; D is undetermined. Germline V gives CDR1 SGHDN, CDR2 FVKESK. CDR3 length: 16 residues. The V end lost 0 bases, the J end lost 5 bases, and 13 bases lay between the germline ends. The CDR3 loop is CASSQDLSGLNEKLFF. CDR3 DNA: TGTGCCAGCAGCCAAGATTTGTCAGGTCTCAATGAAAAACTGTTTTTT.

This rearrangement joins TRBV6-5 to TRBJ1-5; D remains unclear. The CDR3 consists of 15 residues. Trimming took off 4 bases at V and 3 bases at J, with 13 bases between the two ends. Germline V gene lookup returns CDR1 MNHEY and CDR2 SVGAGI. CDR3 sequence (DNA): TGTGCCAGCAGTTTGGGAGGGTTGGTCAATCAGCCCCAGCATTTT. This sequence encodes CASSLGGLVNQPQHF.

This rearrangement joins TRBV7-3 to TRBJ2-3; D is perhaps TRBD2 (6 bases). CDR1 SGHTA and CDR2 FQGTGA come from the germline V gene. CDR3 length: 14 amino acids. The ends were cut back, 4 bases at V and 2 bases at J, with 10 bases in the middle. This CDR3 reads CASSSGLHTDTQYF. Here the CDR3 DNA reads TGTGCCAGCAGCTCGGGACTCCACACAGATACGCAGTATTTT.

The chain is built from TRBV6-5 and TRBJ1-2; 9 nucleotides agree with TRBD1. The CDR3 covers 15 residues. In germline, CDR1 is MNHEY, CDR2 SVGAGI. V shed 5 bases, J shed 4 bases, and the junction held 8 bases outside the gene matches. The chain's CDR3 is CASSGQGIGLYGYTF. For the CDR3, the DNA is TGTGCCAGCAGTGGACAGGGGATCGGACTCTATGGCTACACCTTC.

V gene TRBV5-1 combines with J gene TRBJ1-2; 8 bases are a match to TRBD1. CDR3 length equals 14 residues. Germline V CDR1 and CDR2: SGHRS, YFSETQ. V was pared by 0 bases and J by 4 bases, with 2 bases of the junction left unmatched. The CDR3: CASSLGQGSYGYTF. CDR3 DNA: TGCGCCAGCAGCTTGGGACAGGGGAGCTATGGCTACACCTTC.

The chain has TRBV11-2 and TRBJ2-5, with D possibly TRBD2 on 5 matching bases. Deletions cut 4 bases from V and 9 bases from J, with 18 bases between. This CDR3 contains 14 residues. CDR1 is SGHAT and CDR2 is FQNNGV in the germline V gene. CDR3 in DNA: TGTGCCAGCAGCTCCCGGGAAGGCCGGCTCGCCCAGTACTTC. The encoded protein is CASSSREGRLAQYF.

This chain uses TRBV5-6 with TRBJ2-1, with D hard to call. Deletions cut 0 bases from V and 3 bases from J, with 7 bases between. Germline V gene data show CDR1 as SGHDT and CDR2 as YYEEEE. The CDR3 has 14 residues. The CDR3 here is CASSLVPFYNEQFF. The DNA for the CDR3 is TGTGCCAGCAGCTTGGTTCCCTTCTACAATGAGCAGTTCTTC.